These T cell receptor beta chains were read from a single sample in a study of blood T cell repertoires in COVID-19. Repertoires were generated with immunoSEQ multiplex PCR, while TCRdb's copy carries only in-frame clones and drops some. The sample has 200,000 or so clones; roughly 90% are singletons. The sequencing sample was made of PBMCs or T cells enriched from blood (not recorded which). These receptors all come from a woman under 30 who had recovered from COVID-19. The CDR3 runs from the conserved cysteine through the conserved F or W. A D gene is named only where the DNA matches it firmly. Expanded clones get a size class; other rows say once, few or many, or leave the size out.

v_call,d_call,j_call,clone_size,cdr3_nt,cdr3_aa
TRBV11-2,TRBD2,TRBJ2-3,NA,TGTGCCAGCAGCACCAGACTAGCGGGGGGGACTAGCACAGATACGCAGTATTTT,CASSTRLAGGTSTDTQYF
TRBV10-3,NA,TRBJ2-6,NA,TGTGCCATCACCCCGGGTGATACAGGCTCTGGGGCCAACGTCCTGACTTTC,CAITPGDTGSGANVLTF
TRBV25-1,NA,TRBJ2-1,NA,TGTGCCAGCAGTGAACCCAGGTTTGGAGAGCAGTTCTTC,CASSEPRFGEQFF
TRBV3-1/TRBV3-2,NA,TRBJ2-7,NA,TGTGCCAGCAGCCAATTTAGTTATTACGAGCAGTACTTC,CASSQFSYYEQYF
TRBV24-1,NA,TRBJ1-2,NA,TGTGCCACCAGTGAACCCGGACAGTACTATGGCTACACCTTC,CATSEPGQYYGYTF
TRBV9,NA,TRBJ2-5,once,TGTGCCAGCAGCGTATTGGGGCGGGGTGGAGAGACCCAGTACTTC,CASSVLGRGGETQYF
TRBV15,NA,TRBJ1-6,NA,TGTGCCACCAGCAGAGAGACAGCCATTAATTCACCCCTCCACTTT,CATSRETAINSPLHF
TRBV3-1/TRBV3-2,NA,TRBJ2-7,NA,TGTGCCAGCAGCCATGTCGGGGTATCCTCCTACGAGCAGTACTTC,CASSHVGVSSYEQYF
TRBV3-1/TRBV3-2,NA,TRBJ1-5,NA,TGTGCCAGCAGCCAAGATCGAGATCAGCCCCAGCATTTT,CASSQDRDQPQHF
TRBV5-4,NA,TRBJ2-5,NA,TGTGCCAGCAGCATCCTCCAAGAGACCCAGTACTTC,CASSILQETQYF
TRBV12-3/TRBV12-4,NA,TRBJ2-1,NA,TGTGCCACTAGAAGCTCCTACAATGAGCAGTTCTTC,CATRSSYNEQFF
TRBV7-8,NA,TRBJ2-2,few,TGTGCCAGCAGCTTAGGCACAGGGACGACCGGGGAGCTGTTTTTT,CASSLGTGTTGELFF
TRBV6-6,NA,TRBJ1-2,NA,TGTGCCAGCCTCTCCTATGGCTACACCTTC,CASLSYGYTF
TRBV7-9,NA,TRBJ2-3,NA,TGTGCCAGCAGCTCGACAGCCCGACTGACAGATACGCAGTATTTT,CASSSTARLTDTQYF
TRBV12-5,NA,TRBJ1-1,few,TGTGCTAGTGGTCAGGTTGGGGAAGCTTTCTTT,CASGQVGEAFF
TRBV18,TRBD1,TRBJ1-1,NA,TGTGCCAGCTCACCACCGTCAGGGGGGAGGACTGAAGCTTTCTTT,CASSPPSGGRTEAFF
TRBV13,NA,TRBJ2-5,NA,TGTGCCAGCAGCGAAAGATCGACAGGTGACGAGACCCAGTACTTC,CASSERSTGDETQYF
TRBV2,NA,TRBJ1-5,NA,TGTGCCAGCACCCTACTTGTCGAACAGCCCCAGCATTTT,CASTLLVEQPQHF
TRBV7-9,NA,TRBJ2-1,few,TGTGCCAGCAGCCATAGCTCCTACAATGAGCAGTTCTTC,CASSHSSYNEQFF
TRBV5-1,TRBD2,TRBJ2-3,NA,TGCGCCAGCAGCTTGGCCAAATTAAGCGGGGGGGTATTAGATACGCAGTATTTT,CASSLAKLSGGVLDTQYF
TRBV6-5,NA,TRBJ1-5,NA,TGTGCCAGCAGGGAGGGGATTGGCAATCAGCCCCAGCATTTT,CASREGIGNQPQHF
TRBV11-2,NA,TRBJ1-1,once,TGTGCCAGTGAGGGCGGAACCACTGAAGCTTTCTTT,CASEGGTTEAFF
TRBV25-1,NA,TRBJ1-1,NA,TGTGCCAGCAGTCTTTTGAACACTGAAGCTTTCTTT,CASSLLNTEAFF
TRBV28,NA,TRBJ2-7,few,TGTGCCAGCGTTCGGATTCTGGGGGGGCACTACGAGCAGTACTTC,CASVRILGGHYEQYF
TRBV10-3,NA,TRBJ1-5,NA,TGTGCCATCAGTGAGGGGGGGGATCAGCCCCAGCATTTT,CAISEGGDQPQHF
TRBV27,TRBD1,TRBJ2-1,NA,TGTGCCAGCACCTTGGTGGGGACAGGTGACAATGAGCAGTTCTTC,CASTLVGTGDNEQFF
TRBV28,TRBD1,TRBJ1-5,NA,TGTGCCAGCAGTTGGACAGGCAGCAATCAGCCCCAGCATTTT,CASSWTGSNQPQHF
TRBV5-1,NA,TRBJ1-6,NA,TGCGCCAGCAGCTTTCAGGGAGGAGATAATTCACCCCTCCACTTT,CASSFQGGDNSPLHF